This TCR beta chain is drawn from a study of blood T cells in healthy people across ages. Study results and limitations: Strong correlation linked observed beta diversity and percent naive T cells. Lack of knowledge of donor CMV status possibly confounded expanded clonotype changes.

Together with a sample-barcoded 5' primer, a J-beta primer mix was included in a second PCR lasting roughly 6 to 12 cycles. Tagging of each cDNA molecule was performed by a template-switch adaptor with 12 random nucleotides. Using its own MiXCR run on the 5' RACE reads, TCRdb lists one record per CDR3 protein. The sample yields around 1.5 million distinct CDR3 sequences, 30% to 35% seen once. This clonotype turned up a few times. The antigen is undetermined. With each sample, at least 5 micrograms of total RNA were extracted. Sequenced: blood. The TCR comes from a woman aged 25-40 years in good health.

Here the CDR3 DNA reads TGTGCCAGCAACCCCTATCTTTCAGACAATGAGCAGTTCTTC. As protein: CASNPYLSDNEQFF. The V gene is TRBV13, the J gene TRBJ2-1; D ambiguous. The CDR3 contains 14 residues. Trimming pared 7 bases from V and 5 bases from J, leaving 15 bases between. The V gene's germline CDR1 is PRHDT and CDR2 FYEKMQ (reference sequence).